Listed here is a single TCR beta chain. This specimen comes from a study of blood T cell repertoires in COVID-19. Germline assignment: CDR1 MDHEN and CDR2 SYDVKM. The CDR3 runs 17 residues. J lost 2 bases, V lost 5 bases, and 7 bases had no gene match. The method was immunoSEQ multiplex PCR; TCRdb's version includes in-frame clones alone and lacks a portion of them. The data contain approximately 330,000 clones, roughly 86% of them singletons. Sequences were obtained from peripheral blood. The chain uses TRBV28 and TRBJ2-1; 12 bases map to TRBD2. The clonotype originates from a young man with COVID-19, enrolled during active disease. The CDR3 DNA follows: TGTGCCAGCAGTACCTTTGGGACTAGCGGGCCCTACAATGAGCAGTTCTTC. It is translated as CASSTFGTSGPYNEQFF.